This TCR beta chain originates from a study of shared clonotypes between healthy human individuals. Study-level findings and limits: Generation of non-shared clonotypes was less probable than generation of clonotypes shared by all four donors.

The CDR3 runs to 17 residues. Trimming left V 5 bases short and J 7 bases short, with 23 bases between. Germline V gives CDR1 MNHEY, CDR2 SMNVEV (reference sequence). This table comes from immunoSEQ multiplex PCR, and its TCRdb copy is limited to in-frame clones, with some not included. In the table there are roughly 760,000 clones, approximately 79% of which are singletons. Concerning this clone itself: The antigen is undetermined.

V is TRBV27 and J is TRBJ2-2, with D maybe TRBD2 (6 bases). The sequencing sample was made of memory CD4+ T cells sorted from blood. The subset is: CD45RA-negative fraction. The clonotype originates from a young woman in good health. CDR3 sequence (DNA): TGTGCCAGCAGTCCCACCGGTGTGGAGGGGAAGGGCGGGGAGCTGTTTTTT. Protein: CASSPTGVEGKGGELFF.